The present entry profiles one T cell receptor beta chain with its context. As the CDR3 is not closed by the conserved phenylalanine or tryptophan, this likely results from a read error. It is unclear where the CDR3 begins or ends on the DNA, so no DNA is shown, and the CDR3 is as TCRdb lists it. The entry originates in a study of CD8+CD57+ T cells in acquired aplastic anemia. The sequenced patients had an expansion of CD8+CD57+ cells seen by flow cytometry. The TCR beta profiling, which covered VDJ combination and CDR3 sequence, was carried out using genomic DNA as the template. One entry per CDR3 protein results from TCRdb running MiXCR on the reads. The sample carries roughly 250,000 distinct CDR3 sequences, 65% to 90% recorded once. The CDR3 has 11 residues if both end residues are counted. Germline V gene lookup returns CDR1 SGHTA and CDR2 FQGNSA.

The chain employs TRBV7-2 and TRBJ2-7; the table's TRBD1 call for D was not verified on the DNA. This TCR derives from a human donor with aplastic anemia. Sequenced sample: sorted CD4+, CD8+, or CD8+CD57+ T cells (not recorded which) from PBMCs. The CDR3 here is CASSLVWGTNL.